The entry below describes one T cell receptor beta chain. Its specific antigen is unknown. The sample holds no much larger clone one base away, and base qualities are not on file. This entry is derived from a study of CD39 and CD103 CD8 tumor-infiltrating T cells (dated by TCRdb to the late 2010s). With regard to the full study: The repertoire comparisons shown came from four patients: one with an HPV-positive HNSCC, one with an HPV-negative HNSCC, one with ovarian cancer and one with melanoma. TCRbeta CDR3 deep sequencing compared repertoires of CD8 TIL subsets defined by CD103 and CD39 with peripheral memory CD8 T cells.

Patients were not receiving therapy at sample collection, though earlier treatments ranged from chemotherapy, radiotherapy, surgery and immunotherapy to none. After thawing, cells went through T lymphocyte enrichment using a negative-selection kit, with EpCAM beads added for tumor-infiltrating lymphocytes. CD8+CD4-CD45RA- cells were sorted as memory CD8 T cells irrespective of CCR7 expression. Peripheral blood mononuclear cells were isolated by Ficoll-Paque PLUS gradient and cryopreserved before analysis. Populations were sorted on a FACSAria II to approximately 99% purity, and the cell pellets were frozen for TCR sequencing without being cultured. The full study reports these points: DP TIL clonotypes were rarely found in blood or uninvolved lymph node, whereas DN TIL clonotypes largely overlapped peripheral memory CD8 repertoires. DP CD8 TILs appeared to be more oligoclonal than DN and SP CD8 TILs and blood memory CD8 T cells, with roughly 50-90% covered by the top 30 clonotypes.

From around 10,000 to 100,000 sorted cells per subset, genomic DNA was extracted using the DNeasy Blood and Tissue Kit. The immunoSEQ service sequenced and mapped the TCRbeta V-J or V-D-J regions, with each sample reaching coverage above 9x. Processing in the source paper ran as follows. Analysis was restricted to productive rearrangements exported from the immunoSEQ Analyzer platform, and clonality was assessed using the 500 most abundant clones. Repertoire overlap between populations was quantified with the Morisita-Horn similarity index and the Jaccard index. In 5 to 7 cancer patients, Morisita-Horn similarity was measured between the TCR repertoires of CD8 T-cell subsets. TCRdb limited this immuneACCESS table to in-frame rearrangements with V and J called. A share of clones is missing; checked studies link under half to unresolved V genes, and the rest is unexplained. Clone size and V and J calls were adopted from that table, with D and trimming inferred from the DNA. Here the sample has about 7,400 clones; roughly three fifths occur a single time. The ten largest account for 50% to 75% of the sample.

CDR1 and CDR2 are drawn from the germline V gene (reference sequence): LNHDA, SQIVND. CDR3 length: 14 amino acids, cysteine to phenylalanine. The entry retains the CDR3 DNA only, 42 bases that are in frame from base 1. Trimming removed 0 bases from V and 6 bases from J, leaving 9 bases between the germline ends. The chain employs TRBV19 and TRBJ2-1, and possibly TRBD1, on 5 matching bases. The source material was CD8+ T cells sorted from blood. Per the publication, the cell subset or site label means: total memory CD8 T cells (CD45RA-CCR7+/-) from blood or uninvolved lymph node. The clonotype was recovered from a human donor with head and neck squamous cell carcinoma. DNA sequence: TGTGCCAGTAGTATAGAGGGGCCCCCCAATGAGCAGTTCTTC. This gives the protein CASSIEGPPNEQFF.